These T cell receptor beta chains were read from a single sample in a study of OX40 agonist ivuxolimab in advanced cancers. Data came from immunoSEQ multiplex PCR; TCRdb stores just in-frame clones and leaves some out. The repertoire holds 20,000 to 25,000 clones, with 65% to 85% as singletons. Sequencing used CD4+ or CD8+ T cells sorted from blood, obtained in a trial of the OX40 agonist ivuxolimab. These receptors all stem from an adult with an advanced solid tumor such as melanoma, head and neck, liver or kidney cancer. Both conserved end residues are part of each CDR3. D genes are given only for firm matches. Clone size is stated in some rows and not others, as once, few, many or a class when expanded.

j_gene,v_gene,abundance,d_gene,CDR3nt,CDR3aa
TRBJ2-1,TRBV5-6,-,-,TGTGCCAGCAGCTTGGCCAGGACACTCAATGAGCAGTTCTTC,CASSLARTLNEQFF
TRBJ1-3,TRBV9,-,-,TGTGCCAGCAGCGTAGAGCGGTCTGGAAACACCATATATTTT,CASSVERSGNTIYF
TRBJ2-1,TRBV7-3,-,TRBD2,TGTGCCAGCAGCCTAAAGCCGACTAGCGGGGGGGCCCCGAGTGAGCAGTTCTTC,CASSLKPTSGGAPSEQFF
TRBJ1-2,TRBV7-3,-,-,TGTGCCAGCAGCCCCGGTGGGAATTCGTATGGCTACACCTTC,CASSPGGNSYGYTF
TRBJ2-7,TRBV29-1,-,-,TGCAGCGTTAGGGCAGATCGCTCCTACGAGCAGTACTTC,CSVRADRSYEQYF
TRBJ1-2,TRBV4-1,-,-,TGCGCCAGCAGCCAAGACTTCGCCGACTATGGCTACACCTTC,CASSQDFADYGYTF
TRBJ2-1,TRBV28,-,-,TGTGCCAGCGGAACAAGGGGGGCCGGGCCTCTTAGGTACAATGAGCAGTTCTTC,CASGTRGAGPLRYNEQFF
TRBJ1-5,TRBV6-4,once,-,-,CAIHRRASPSIF
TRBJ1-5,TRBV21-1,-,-,TGTGCCAGCTGCCGCTTGACAGGGGATAGCAATCAGCCCCAGCATTTT,CASCRLTGDSNQPQHF
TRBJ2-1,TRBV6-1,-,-,TGTGCCAGCAGTTCTCTAGCGACCCCCTACAATGAGCAGTTCTTC,CASSSLATPYNEQFF
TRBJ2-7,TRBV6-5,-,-,TGTGCCAGCAGTTACTCAACGGCAAGCTCCTACGAGCAGTACTTC,CASSYSTASSYEQYF
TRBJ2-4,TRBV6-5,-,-,TGTGCCAGCTGGGGGAGGGGGTCGGCTTGGGACATTCAGTACTTC,CASWGRGSAWDIQYF
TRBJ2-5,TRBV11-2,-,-,TGTGCCAGCTCCCAATCGGCAGCTGACAGGGAGACCCAGTACTTC,CASSQSAADRETQYF
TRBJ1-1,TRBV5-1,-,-,TGCGCCAGCAGCTTGGGCCCTGAAGCTTTCTTT,CASSLGPEAFF
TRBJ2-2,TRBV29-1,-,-,TGCAGCGTTGAAGCCAGGGTAGGAACCGGGGAGCTGTTTTTT,CSVEARVGTGELFF
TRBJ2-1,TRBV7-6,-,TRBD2,TGTGCCAGCAGCTCCGGACTAGCGGGGTACAATGAGCAGTTCTTC,CASSSGLAGYNEQFF
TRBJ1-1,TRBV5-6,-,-,TGTGCCAGCAGCTGGAAGACTGAAGCTTTCTTT,CASSWKTEAFF
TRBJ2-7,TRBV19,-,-,TGTGCCAGTAGTATCGGGGGGCAGTCCTACGAGCAGTACTTC,CASSIGGQSYEQYF
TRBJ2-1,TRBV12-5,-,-,TGTGCTAGTGGTTCGACCGAAGTTGTCCCTCCTTACAATGAGCAGTTCTTC,CASGSTEVVPPYNEQFF
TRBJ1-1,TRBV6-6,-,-,TGTGCCAGCAGGGTAGGGACTGAAGCTTTCTTT,CASRVGTEAFF